This TCR beta chain is from a study of T cells in Graves' hyperthyroidism and ophthalmopathy. Study-wide points: Separating ophthalmopathy from stable hyperthyroidism was achieved by a 13 V-J model. Appearing also in blood were most of the thyroid clonotypes expanded above 0.001.

Germline lookup yields CDR1 MGHDK and CDR2 SYGVNS. This CDR3 has 11 amino acids. Deletions cut 8 bases from V and 4 bases from J, with 8 bases between. Not enrolled were patients with uncontrolled infection, other autoimmune disease, pregnancy or lactation. Thyroid ultrasound, orbital computed tomography, clinical symptoms, and serum thyroxine and TRAb underpinned diagnoses. Using RNA transcripts as the source, TCR beta CDR3 regions were amplified. The TCR CDR3 was amplified in a first-round RT-PCR using the HTBI primer set. TCRdb re-derived calls from the multiplex PCR reads in MiXCR, one entry per CDR3 protein. The data hold about 400,000 distinct CDR3 sequences, with 11% to 15% observed a single time. With respect to this clonotype: The target antigen is unknown.

The TCR originated in a man in his forties or fifties with Graves' ophthalmopathy. The chain uses TRBV25-1 and TRBJ2-5; D possibly corresponds to TRBD1 (5 bases). The sample was blood. CDR3 loop: CASGAGETQYF. CDR3 sequence (DNA): TGTGCCAGCGGGGCCGGAGAGACCCAGTACTTC.